The 14 T cell receptor beta chains below all came from one sample that was sequenced in a study of blood T cell repertoires in COVID-19. Sequencing was performed with immunoSEQ multiplex PCR; in TCRdb, only in-frame clones are kept and a portion is missing. The data hold roughly 150,000 clones, with around 86% observed a single time. What was sequenced was peripheral blood. These receptors were collected from a man between 65 and 79 years old who had recovered from COVID-19.

The chain joins TRBV25-1 to TRBJ2-1, with 12 nucleotides matching TRBD2. CDR3 length: 16 amino acids. J was trimmed by 8 bases and V by 1 base; bases with no gene match: 6. Germline CDR1 and CDR2: MGHDK and SYGVNS. CDR3 nucleotides: TGTGCCAGCAGTGAATCCGGACTAGCGGGACCCTATGAGCAGTTCTTC. Protein sequence: CASSESGLAGPYEQFF.

The chain links TRBV28 to TRBJ1-4; 9 bases agree with TRBD1. The CDR3 covers 15 residues. With V trimmed by 4 bases and J by 8 bases, 8 bases remained unmatched. CDR1 and CDR2 from the germline V gene are MDHEN and SYDVKM. CDR3 coding DNA: TGTGCCAGCAGTTCTACAGGGGGCCCTCGCGAAAAACTGTTTTTT. Translated, it gives CASSSTGGPREKLFF.

The rearrangement joins TRBV29-1 to TRBJ1-5, with 11 bases aligning to TRBD1. This CDR3 comprises 15 residues. Germline values: CDR1 SQVTM, CDR2 ANQGSEA. V trimming: 4 bases; J trimming: 4 bases; junction bases outside the gene matches: 6. The CDR3 DNA follows: TGCAGCGTTGCAGCCGGGACAGGGGGTAATCAGCCCCAGCATTTT. This gives the protein CSVAAGTGGNQPQHF.

V is TRBV24-1 and J is TRBJ2-5; a possible D gene is TRBD2 (5 bases). Germline-derived CDR1 and CDR2 are KGHDR and SFDVKD. The CDR3 length is 14 residues. V lost 4 bases, J lost 4 bases, and 12 bases lay in between. The CDR3 protein is CATSDRTRGETQYF. CDR3 bases: TGTGCCACCAGTGACCGGACCCGGGGAGAGACCCAGTACTTC.

CDR3 residues: CVASGKYNEQFF. The CDR3 region has the DNA TGTGTAGCTAGCGGTAAATACAATGAGCAGTTCTTC. V gene TRBV28 combines with J gene TRBJ2-1; 7 positions match TRBD2. The CDR3 has 12 residues. CDR1 MDHEN and CDR2 SYDVKM come from the germline V gene.

This clone was found once. This chain links TRBV5-4 with TRBJ2-1; 13 positions match TRBD2. Germline lookup yields CDR1 SGHNT and CDR2 YYREEE (reference sequence). CDR3 length equals 15 residues. V dropped 6 bases and J dropped 6; count of bases not matched to a gene: 6. The CDR3 bases are TGTGCCAGCAAAGGAGGGACTAGCGGGACCAATGAGCAGTTCTTC. It specifies CASKGGTSGTNEQFF.

The V call is TRBV5-4, the J call TRBJ2-2; 14 bases are a match to TRBD2. The germline V gene has CDR1 SGHNT and CDR2 YYREEE (reference sequence). The CDR3 sequence is 17 residues long. Trimming took 4 bases from V and 5 from J; bases not matched to a gene: 7. The CDR3 is CASSPGTSGRRTGELFF. In nucleotides, the CDR3 is TGTGCCAGCAGCCCAGGGACTAGCGGGAGACGTACCGGGGAGCTGTTTTTT.

This clone was recorded a few times. This chain links TRBV9 with TRBJ2-5; 7 bases align to TRBD2. CDR3 length equals 12 residues. Trimming at V came to 6 bases and at J to 5 bases, leaving 4 bases not matched to a gene. Germline CDR1 is SGDLS and CDR2 is YYNGEE. The CDR3 bases are TGTGCCAGCACCGGACTAGACGAGACCCAGTACTTC. This translates into CASTGLDETQYF.

The V gene is TRBV5-5, the J gene TRBJ2-2; possibly TRBD2 for D (5 bases). The germline gives CDR1 SGHKS, CDR2 YYEKEE (reference sequence). V dropped 7 bases and J dropped 1 base, with 14 bases sitting between them. There are 15 residues in the CDR3. The CDR3 is CASLGTRLNTGELFF. Written as DNA, the CDR3 is TGTGCCAGCCTAGGAACTAGACTGAACACCGGGGAGCTGTTTTTT.

The rearrangement uses TRBV2 and TRBJ1-5; D is possibly TRBD1 (5 bases). Trimming shortened V by 2 bases and J by 6 bases, and 11 bases separated the two germline ends. The CDR3 runs 14 residues. Germline CDR1 SNHLY, CDR2 FYNNEI. CDR3 nucleotides: TGTGCCAGCAGTGAAAATCAGGGAAGTCAGCCCCAGCATTTT. Amino acid sequence: CASSENQGSQPQHF.

J is TRBJ2-1 and V is TRBV9; TRBD2 aligns across 11 bases. This CDR3 has 18 amino acids. The V gene's germline CDR1 is SGDLS and CDR2 YYNGEE. The V gene end was trimmed by 4 bases and the J gene end by 0 bases; junction bases not matched to a gene: 9. In DNA, the CDR3 is TGTGCCAGCAGCCAAGGACTAGCGGGCCTTAGCTCCTACAATGAGCAGTTCTTC. This sequence encodes CASSQGLAGLSSYNEQFF.

The genes are TRBV28 and TRBJ2-1, with a weak D call TRBD2 (6 bases). The V end lost 7 bases, the J end lost 6 bases, and 16 bases lay between the germline ends. The V gene's germline CDR1 is MDHEN and CDR2 SYDVKM. The CDR3 spans 14 residues. The CDR3 sequence: CASIRVLGGNEQFF. CDR3 in DNA: TGTGCCAGCATCCGAGTCCTGGGGGGCAATGAGCAGTTCTTC.

The J gene is TRBJ1-1, the V gene TRBV19; D is undetermined. The CDR3 contains 15 residues. Germline V CDR1 and CDR2: LNHDA, SQIVND (reference sequence). Trimming left V 3 bases short and J 0 bases short, with 11 bases between. The CDR3 reads CASSIPRFMNTEAFF. CDR3 in DNA: TGTGCCAGTAGTATTCCCCGGTTTATGAACACTGAAGCTTTCTTT.

The J gene is TRBJ2-3, the V gene TRBV2; 9 bases fit TRBD2. V shed 3 bases, J shed 0 bases, and the junction held 10 bases outside the gene matches. CDR1 and CDR2 from the germline V gene are SNHLY and FYNNEI. The CDR3 is made up of 18 amino acids. DNA for the CDR3: TGTGCCAGCAGTGATCCCTCTGTGACTAGCGGTAGCACAGATACGCAGTATTTT. Translating gives CASSDPSVTSGSTDTQYF.